The 29 T cell receptor beta chains listed next were all sequenced from one sample in a study of T cells in Graves' hyperthyroidism and ophthalmopathy. TCR beta CDR3 sequences were amplified from RNA transcripts. During a first-round RT-PCR of the TCR CDR3, the HTBI primer set was used. TCRdb fed the multiplex PCR reads into MiXCR, producing one record per CDR3 protein. This table has some 300,000 distinct CDR3 sequences, 16% appearing once. The sequenced sample consisted of blood. The receptors here all came from a young man with Graves' hyperthyroidism.

The rearrangement uses TRBV6-1 and TRBJ2-5, with a possible D match to TRBD2 (6 bases). The germline CDR1 and CDR2 sequences are MNHNS and SASEGT. V was shortened by 5 bases and J by 2 bases, with 12 bases between the two germline ends. The length of the CDR3 is 14 residues. The CDR3 DNA is TGTGCCAGCAGTTCCTTAGCGGTACAAGAGACCCAGTACTTC. This codes for CASSSLAVQETQYF.

This clonotype was seen ten or more times. The chain is built from TRBV7-9 and TRBJ2-5, with D perhaps assigned TRBD1 or TRBD2 (5 bases each). This CDR3 has 14 amino acids. V was clipped by 4 bases and J by 4 bases, with 13 bases between them. The germline CDR1 and CDR2 sequences are SEHNR and FQNEAQ (reference sequence). The CDR3 DNA reads as TGTGCCAGCAGCTCTCAGGGAGCTGGAGAGACCCAGTACTTC. Protein: CASSSQGAGETQYF.

This clonotype was recorded many times. The rearrangement uses TRBV7-3 and TRBJ2-3; TRBD2 matches 7 bases. The length of the CDR3 is 13 residues. The germline CDR1 and CDR2 sequences are SGHTA and FQGTGA. The V gene end was trimmed by 5 bases and the J gene end by 5 bases; junction bases not matched to a gene: 4. The CDR3 nucleotides read TGTGCCAGCAGCCTAATAGCGGGAGATACGCAGTATTTT. This encodes CASSLIAGDTQYF.

This clonotype was counted ten times or more. V and J are TRBV2 and TRBJ2-3; a possible D gene is TRBD2 (6 bases). In germline, CDR1 is SNHLY, CDR2 FYNNEI. The CDR3 covers 14 residues. V was shortened by 7 bases and J by 8 bases, with 19 bases between the two germline ends. The CDR3 reads CASTGSGGRGTQYF. CDR3 DNA sequence: TGTGCCAGCACCGGGAGCGGAGGCCGGGGTACGCAGTATTTT.

This clonotype was counted at least ten times. The chain uses TRBV2 and TRBJ2-3, with D hard to call. Germline CDR1 and CDR2: SNHLY and FYNNEI. The CDR3 has 14 residues. Between the trimmed V and J ends, which lost 4 bases and 0 bases, there was a span of 8 bases. CDR3 sequence (DNA): TGTGCCAGCAGTGCCGAGCCCAGCACAGATACGCAGTATTTT. Protein sequence: CASSAEPSTDTQYF. The variable domain in full, completed from reference TRBV2 and TRBJ2-3, reads EPEVTQTPSHQVTQMGQEVILRCVPISNHLYFYWYRQILGQKVEFLVSFYNNEISEKSEIFDDQFSVERPDGSNFTLKIRSTKLEDSAMYFCASSAEPSTDTQYFGPGTRLTVL.

This clonotype was counted at least ten times. The rearrangement joins TRBV5-1 to TRBJ1-2; D ambiguous. There are 14 residues in the CDR3. Deletions cut 0 bases from V and 4 bases from J, with 10 bases between. Germline V gene data show CDR1 as SGHRS and CDR2 as YFSETQ. The DNA for the CDR3 is TGCGCCAGCAGCTTGGAGGGCCAATTCTATGGCTACACCTTC. Translation gives CASSLEGQFYGYTF.

This clonotype has ten or more counts. The chain links TRBV6-6 to TRBJ2-1, with D possibly TRBD1 on 6 matching bases. The germline CDR1 and CDR2 sequences are MNHNY and SVGAGI (reference sequence). The CDR3 loop spans 17 amino acids. Trimming removed 2 bases from V and 0 bases from J, with 14 bases in between. The DNA of the CDR3 is TGTGCCAGCAGTTACGGGGGCACGCGGAGCTCCTACAATGAGCAGTTCTTC. Amino acids: CASSYGGTRSSYNEQFF.

CDR3 DNA sequence: TGTGTTTCAATGCAAGGACTTTACAATGAGCAGTTCTTC. Protein: CVSMQGLYNEQFF. The gene calls are TRBV6-2 or TRBV6-3 and TRBJ2-1; weak D call: TRBD2 (5 bases). Germline V lookup: CDR1 MNHEY, CDR2 SVGEGT. This CDR3 is built from 13 residues.

Ten or more counts support this clonotype. The chain joins TRBV5-1 to TRBJ2-3; D not resolved. Germline CDR1 and CDR2: SGHRS and YFSETQ. Trimming pared 1 base from V and 0 bases from J, leaving 6 bases between. The CDR3 covers 14 residues. In DNA form, the CDR3 reads TGCGCCAGCAGCTTGTTTACTAGCACAGATACGCAGTATTTT. Amino acid sequence: CASSLFTSTDTQYF. Full variable domain (remainder filled in from reference TRBV5-1 and TRBJ2-3): KAGVTQTPRYLIKTRGQQVTLSCSPISGHRSVSWYQQTPGQGLQFLFEYFSETQRNKGNFPGRFSGRQFSNSRSEMNVSTLELGDSALYLCASSLFTSTDTQYFGPGTRLTVL.

The V and J genes are TRBV6-5 and TRBJ2-5; D gene uncertain. This CDR3 has 13 amino acids. Germline CDR1 is MNHEY and CDR2 is SVGAGI. V gave up 2 bases and J gave up 14 bases, with 18 bases separating them. CDR3: CASSYGPTSWFYF. DNA for the CDR3: TGTGCCAGCAGTTACGGGCCTACGTCTTGGTTCTACTTC.

The genes are TRBV30 and TRBJ2-7, with 7 bases fitting TRBD1. The germline V gene has CDR1 GTSNPN and CDR2 SVGIG (reference sequence). This CDR3 region has 14 residues. Unmatched junction bases numbered 4, after V lost 0 bases and J lost 2 bases. The CDR3 sequence: CAWSVGTATYEQYF. The CDR3 DNA follows: TGTGCCTGGAGTGTGGGGACAGCGACCTACGAGCAGTACTTC.

This clonotype showed up many times. V and J are TRBV5-1 and TRBJ2-7, with 9 bases that match TRBD1. V shed 0 bases, J shed 2 bases, and the junction held 3 bases outside the gene matches. Germline CDR1 is SGHRS and CDR2 is YFSETQ. The CDR3 has 15 amino acids. CDR3 nucleotides: TGCGCCAGCAGCTTGGACAGGGGGCTCCCCTACGAGCAGTACTTC. Translating it yields CASSLDRGLPYEQYF.

V and J are TRBV3-1 and TRBJ2-1; the D gene is possibly TRBD2 (6 bases). The CDR3 loop spans 17 amino acids. The germline gives CDR1 LGHDT, CDR2 YNNKEL (reference sequence). V was trimmed by 4 bases and J by 4 bases, leaving 20 bases between them. The CDR3 reads CASSLDRRGPRYNEQFF. The DNA for the CDR3 is TGTGCCAGCAGCCTTGATCGGAGGGGCCCCCGTTACAATGAGCAGTTCTTC.

The chain is built from TRBV15 and TRBJ2-5, with D unclear. Trimming removed 3 bases from V and 7 bases from J, with 6 bases in between. The CDR3 runs 11 residues. Germline V CDR1 and CDR2: LNHNV, YYDKDF (reference sequence). The CDR3 protein is CATSRLGTQYF. In DNA form, the CDR3 reads TGTGCCACCAGCAGGTTGGGGACCCAGTACTTC.

In its sample, this clonotype was seen many times. The chain joins TRBV11-3 to TRBJ2-1; D unresolved. The germline V gene encodes CDR1 SGHNT and CDR2 YENEEA. Between the trimmed V and J ends, which lost 3 bases and 4 bases, there was a span of 13 bases. The CDR3 has 15 residues. The chain's CDR3 is CASSFSVTVYNEQFF. The CDR3 nucleotides read TGTGCCAGCAGCTTCAGCGTGACGGTTTACAATGAGCAGTTCTTC.

This clonotype has at least ten counts. The rearrangement joins TRBV2 to TRBJ2-1; D is possibly TRBD2 (6 bases). The CDR3 is 13 amino acids. V lost 2 bases and J lost 6, with 8 bases in between. Per germline, CDR1 SNHLY and CDR2 FYNNEI. The CDR3 DNA sequence: TGTGCCAGCAGTGAAAATAGCGGCAATGAGCAGTTCTTC. It is translated as CASSENSGNEQFF.

The DNA for the CDR3 is TGTGCCAGCAGTAGCGGGGTCACCGGGGAGCTGTTTTTT. Translation: CASSSGVTGELFF. The chain carries TRBV7-2 and TRBJ2-2; TRBD2 agrees at 8 bases. The germline V gene has CDR1 SGHTA and CDR2 FQGNSA. The CDR3 sequence is 13 residues long. With V trimmed by 6 bases and J by 4 bases, 1 base remained unmatched.

In its sample, this clonotype was seen many times. CDR3 region: CASSLARGYEQYF. CDR3 DNA: TGTGCCAGCAGCTTAGCTCGGGGTTACGAGCAGTACTTC. V gene TRBV11-1 combines with J gene TRBJ2-7, with D perhaps matching TRBD2 (5 bases). V lost 0 bases and J 4 bases, leaving 7 bases between the germline ends. The CDR3 extends over 13 amino acids. Germline V gene data show CDR1 as SGHAT and CDR2 as FQDESV (reference sequence).

Ten or more counts support this clonotype. V and J are TRBV5-1 and TRBJ2-2; TRBD1 matches at 7 bases. Germline V gives CDR1 SGHRS, CDR2 YFSETQ. V shed 4 bases, J shed 6 bases, and the junction held 12 bases outside the gene matches. The length of the CDR3 is 16 residues. The CDR3 loop is CASSQDRVENAGELFF. The CDR3 DNA reads as TGCGCCAGCAGCCAAGACAGGGTAGAAAACGCCGGGGAGCTGTTTTTT.

This clonotype was seen ten or more times. In DNA, the CDR3 is TGTGCCAGCAGGAGCCCGGACAGGGGGTTCACCGGGGAGCTGTTTTTT. Its translation: CASRSPDRGFTGELFF. V is TRBV6-1 and J is TRBJ2-2, with TRBD1 matching over 10 bases. Per germline, CDR1 MNHNS and CDR2 SASEGT. CDR3 length: 16 residues. The V segment lost 6 bases and the J segment 4 bases; nucleotides outside the gene matches: 8.

This clonotype was detected many times. The J gene is TRBJ2-3, the V gene TRBV20-1; possible D gene TRBD1, 6 bases. The CDR3 runs to 14 residues. The V end was cut by 4 bases, the J end by 0 bases, with 11 bases between. The V gene's germline CDR1 is DFQATT and CDR2 SNEGSKA (reference sequence). For the CDR3, the DNA is TGCAGTGCTACCTCAGGGGCTAGCACAGATACGCAGTATTTT. Encoded protein: CSATSGASTDTQYF.

The J gene is TRBJ2-7, the V gene TRBV28, with D possibly TRBD1 on 6 matching bases. Trimming shortened V by 6 bases and J by 3 bases, and 18 bases separated the two germline ends. This CDR3 spans 15 amino acids. Germline assignment: CDR1 MDHEN and CDR2 SYDVKM. CDR3 protein: CASRPTGKGNYEQYF. The CDR3 DNA sequence: TGTGCCAGCAGACCCACAGGGAAAGGAAACTACGAGCAGTACTTC. The full variable domain, with the rest looked up from reference TRBV28 and TRBJ2-7, is DVKVTQSSRYLVKRTGEKVFLECVQDMDHENMFWYRQDPGLGLRLIYFSYDVKMKEKGDIPEGYSVSREKKERFSLILESASTNQTSMYLCASRPTGKGNYEQYFGPGTRLTVT.

This chain connects TRBV7-9 to TRBJ2-3; possible D gene TRBD2, 7 bases. Germline loops: CDR1 SEHNR, CDR2 FQNEAQ (reference sequence). Trimming left V 3 bases short and J 6 bases short, with 16 bases between. The CDR3 covers 15 residues. CDR3 bases: TGTGCCAGCAGCTTGAAGGGGGGGACAACTGATACGCAGTATTTT. It specifies CASSLKGGTTDTQYF.

The CDR3 coding sequence is TGTGCCAGCAGCGTAGCGGGAGTAGCGGGAGAGACCCAGTACTTC. Translation gives CASSVAGVAGETQYF. The rearrangement uses TRBV9 and TRBJ2-5, with 7 positions matching TRBD2. The CDR3 length is 15 residues. The V gene end was trimmed by 0 bases and the J gene end by 4 bases; junction bases not matched to a gene: 6. Germline assignment: CDR1 SGDLS and CDR2 YYNGEE. Full variable domain (outside the CDR3, taken from reference TRBV9 and TRBJ2-5): DSGVTQTPKHLITATGQRVTLRCSPRSGDLSVYWYQQSLDQGLQFLIQYYNGEERAKGNILERFSAQQFPDLHSELNLSSLELGDSALYFCASSVAGVAGETQYFGPGTRLLVL.

This clonotype was observed at least ten times. The chain is built from TRBV6-2 or TRBV6-3 and TRBJ2-3; D remains unclear. Germline V gene sequence: CDR1 MNHEY, CDR2 SVGEGT. The CDR3 loop spans 16 amino acids. Trimming shortened V by 7 bases and J by 6 bases, and 23 bases separated the two germline ends. As DNA, the CDR3 is TGTGCCAGCACCATCATGGGATTGGCAGCTCGGGATACGCAGTATTTT. As protein: CASTIMGLAARDTQYF.

This chain connects TRBV29-1 to TRBJ1-1; 8 nucleotides line up with TRBD1. The length of the CDR3 is 11 residues. Germline V gene sequence: CDR1 SQVTM, CDR2 ANQGSEA. J gave up 6 bases and V 4 bases, and 1 base lay outside the gene matches. Written as DNA, the CDR3 is TGCAGCGTTGCAGGGGGCGCTGAAGCTTTCTTT. Its protein product is CSVAGGAEAFF.

This clonotype was recorded a few times. The chain carries TRBV5-1 and TRBJ1-1, with TRBD1 identical over 9 bases. The CDR3 runs to 14 residues. Germline V lookup: CDR1 SGHRS, CDR2 YFSETQ. The ends lost 4 bases at V and 1 base at J; junction bases unmatched: 2. DNA of the CDR3: TGCGCCAGCAGCAAGGACAGGGGGAACACTGAAGCTTTCTTT. Protein product: CASSKDRGNTEAFF.

This clonotype was counted many times. V is TRBV20-1 and J is TRBJ2-7, with 9 nucleotides matching TRBD1. The junction had 11 bases not matched to a gene; V was cut back by 6 bases and J by 5 bases. The CDR3 loop spans 14 amino acids. In germline, CDR1 is DFQATT, CDR2 SNEGSKA (reference sequence). This CDR3 is CSANGDRAYDEQYF. CDR3 sequence (DNA): TGCAGTGCGAACGGGGACAGGGCTTATGACGAGCAGTACTTC.

The sample holds many counts of this clonotype. The J gene is TRBJ2-5, the V gene TRBV11-2; 9 bases line up with TRBD1. V shed 3 bases, J shed 5 bases, and the junction held 7 bases outside the gene matches. Germline CDR1 and CDR2: SGHAT and FQNNGV. The CDR3 has 15 residues. The CDR3 spells CASSFKGQGGETQYF. The CDR3, as DNA: TGTGCCAGCAGCTTCAAGGGACAGGGAGGGGAGACCCAGTACTTC.